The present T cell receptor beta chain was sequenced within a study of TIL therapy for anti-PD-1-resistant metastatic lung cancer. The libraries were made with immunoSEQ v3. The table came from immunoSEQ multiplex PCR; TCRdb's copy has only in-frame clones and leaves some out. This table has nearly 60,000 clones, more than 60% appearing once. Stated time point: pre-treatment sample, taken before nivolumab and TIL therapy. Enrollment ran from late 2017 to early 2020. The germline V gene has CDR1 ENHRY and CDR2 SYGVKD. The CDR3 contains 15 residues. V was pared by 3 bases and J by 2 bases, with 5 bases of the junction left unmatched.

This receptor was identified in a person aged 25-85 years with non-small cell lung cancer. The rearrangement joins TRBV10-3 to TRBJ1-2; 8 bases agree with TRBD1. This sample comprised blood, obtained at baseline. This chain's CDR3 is CAISDSTGGNYGYTF. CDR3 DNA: TGTGCCATCAGTGACTCTACAGGGGGGAACTATGGCTACACCTTC.